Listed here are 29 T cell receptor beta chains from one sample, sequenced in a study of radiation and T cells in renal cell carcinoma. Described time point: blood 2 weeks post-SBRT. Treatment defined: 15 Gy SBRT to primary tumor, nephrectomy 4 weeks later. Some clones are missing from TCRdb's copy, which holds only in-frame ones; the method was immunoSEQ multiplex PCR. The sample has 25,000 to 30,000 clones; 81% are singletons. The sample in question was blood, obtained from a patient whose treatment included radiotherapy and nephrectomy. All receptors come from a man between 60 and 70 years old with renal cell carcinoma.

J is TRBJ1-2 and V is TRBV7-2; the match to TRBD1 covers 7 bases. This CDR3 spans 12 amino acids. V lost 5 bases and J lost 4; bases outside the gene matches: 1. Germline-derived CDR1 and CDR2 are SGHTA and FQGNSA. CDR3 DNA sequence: TGTGCCAGCAGCGGGACAGTCTATGGCTACACCTTC. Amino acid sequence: CASSGTVYGYTF.

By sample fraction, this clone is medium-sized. This chain's CDR3 is CASRGVGRNTIYF. Written as DNA, the CDR3 is TGTGCCAGCAGAGGAGTAGGGCGAAACACCATATATTTT. The chain carries TRBV27 and TRBJ1-3; no clear D. Trimming removed 6 bases from V and 5 bases from J, with 11 bases in between. The CDR3 is made up of 13 amino acids. Germline V gene lookup returns CDR1 MNHEY and CDR2 SMNVEV (reference sequence).

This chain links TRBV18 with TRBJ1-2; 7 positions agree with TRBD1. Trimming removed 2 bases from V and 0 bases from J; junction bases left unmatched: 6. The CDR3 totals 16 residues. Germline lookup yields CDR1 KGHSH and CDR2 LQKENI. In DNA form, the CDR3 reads TGTGCCAGCTCACCAGCGACAGGGCCTACTAACTATGGCTACACCTTC. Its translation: CASSPATGPTNYGYTF. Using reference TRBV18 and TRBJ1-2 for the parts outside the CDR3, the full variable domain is NAGVMQNPRHLVRRRGQEARLRCSPMKGHSHVYWYRQLPEEGLKFMVYLQKENIIDESGMPKERFSAEFPKEGPSILRIQQVVRGDSAAYFCASSPATGPTNYGYTFGSGTRLTVV.

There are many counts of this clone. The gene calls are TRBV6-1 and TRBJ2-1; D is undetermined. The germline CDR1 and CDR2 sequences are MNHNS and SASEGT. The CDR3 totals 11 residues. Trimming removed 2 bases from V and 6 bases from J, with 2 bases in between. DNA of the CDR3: TGTGCCAGCAGTGAATCCAATGAGCAGTTCTTC. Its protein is CASSESNEQFF.

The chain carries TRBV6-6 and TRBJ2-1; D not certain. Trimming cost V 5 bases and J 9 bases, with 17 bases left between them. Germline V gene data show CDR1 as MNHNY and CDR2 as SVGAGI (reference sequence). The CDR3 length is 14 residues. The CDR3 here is CASSITLSTGEQFF. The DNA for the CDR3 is TGTGCCAGCAGTATAACCCTATCGACGGGTGAGCAGTTCTTC.

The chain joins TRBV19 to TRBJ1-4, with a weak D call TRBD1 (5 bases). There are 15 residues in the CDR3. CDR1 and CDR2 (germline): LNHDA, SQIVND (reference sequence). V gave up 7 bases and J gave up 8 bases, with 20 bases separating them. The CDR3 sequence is CASTIQGFSGEKLFF. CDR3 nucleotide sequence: TGTGCCAGTACCATTCAGGGTTTCTCAGGCGAAAAACTGTTTTTT. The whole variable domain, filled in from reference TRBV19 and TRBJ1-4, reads DGGITQSPKYLFRKEGQNVTLSCEQNLNHDAMYWYRQDPGQGLRLIYYSQIVNDFQKGDIAEGYSVSREKKESFPLTVTSAQKNPTAFYLCASTIQGFSGEKLFFGSGTQLSVL.

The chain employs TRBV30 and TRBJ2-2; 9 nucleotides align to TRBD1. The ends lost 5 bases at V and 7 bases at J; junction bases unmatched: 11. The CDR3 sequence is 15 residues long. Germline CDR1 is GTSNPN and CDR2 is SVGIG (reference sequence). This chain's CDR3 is CAWDLDRGGGGELFF. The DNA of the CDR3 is TGTGCCTGGGACCTGGACAGGGGTGGTGGCGGGGAGCTGTTTTTT.

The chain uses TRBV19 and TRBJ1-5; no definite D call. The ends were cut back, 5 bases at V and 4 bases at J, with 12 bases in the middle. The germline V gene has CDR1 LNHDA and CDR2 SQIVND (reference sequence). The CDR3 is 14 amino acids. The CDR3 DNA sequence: TGTGCCAGTAGTCCACTCTCCGTGAATCAGCCCCAGCATTTT. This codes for CASSPLSVNQPQHF.

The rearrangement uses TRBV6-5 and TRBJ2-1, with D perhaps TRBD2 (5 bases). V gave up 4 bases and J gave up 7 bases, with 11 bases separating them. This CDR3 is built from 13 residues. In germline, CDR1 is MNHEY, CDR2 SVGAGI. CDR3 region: CASSSRDSNEQFF. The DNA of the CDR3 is TGTGCCAGCAGTTCTCGGGATTCGAATGAGCAGTTCTTC.

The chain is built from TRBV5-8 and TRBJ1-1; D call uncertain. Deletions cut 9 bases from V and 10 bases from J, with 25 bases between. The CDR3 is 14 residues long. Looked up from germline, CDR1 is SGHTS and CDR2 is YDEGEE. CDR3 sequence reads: CATLQTDRYSGAFF. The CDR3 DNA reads TGTGCCACTTTACAGACGGATCGTTATAGCGGAGCTTTCTTT.

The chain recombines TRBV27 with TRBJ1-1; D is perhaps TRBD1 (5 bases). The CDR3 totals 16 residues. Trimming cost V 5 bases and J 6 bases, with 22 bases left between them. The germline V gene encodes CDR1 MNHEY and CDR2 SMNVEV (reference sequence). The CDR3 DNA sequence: TGTGCCAGCAGTCCCCACCGGCGGGAGGGGATCGCTGAAGCTTTCTTT. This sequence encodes CASSPHRREGIAEAFF.

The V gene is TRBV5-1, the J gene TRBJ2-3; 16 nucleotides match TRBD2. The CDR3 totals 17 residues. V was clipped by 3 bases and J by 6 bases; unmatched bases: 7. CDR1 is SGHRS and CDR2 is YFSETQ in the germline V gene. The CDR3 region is CASSSGLAGGGIDTQYF. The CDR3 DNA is TGCGCCAGCAGCTCGGGACTAGCGGGAGGGGGGATCGATACGCAGTATTTT.

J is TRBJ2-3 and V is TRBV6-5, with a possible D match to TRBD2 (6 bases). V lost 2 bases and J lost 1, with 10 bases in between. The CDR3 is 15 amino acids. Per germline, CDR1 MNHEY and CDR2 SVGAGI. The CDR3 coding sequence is TGTGCCAGCAGTTACCGCGGGGCCGGCACAGATACGCAGTATTTT. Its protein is CASSYRGAGTDTQYF.

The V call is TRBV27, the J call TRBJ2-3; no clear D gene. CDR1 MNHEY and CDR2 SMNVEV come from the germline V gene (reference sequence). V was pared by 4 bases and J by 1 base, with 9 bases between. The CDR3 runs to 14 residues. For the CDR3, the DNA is TGTGCCAGCAGTTGGTCTAGAGGCACAGATACGCAGTATTTT. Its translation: CASSWSRGTDTQYF.

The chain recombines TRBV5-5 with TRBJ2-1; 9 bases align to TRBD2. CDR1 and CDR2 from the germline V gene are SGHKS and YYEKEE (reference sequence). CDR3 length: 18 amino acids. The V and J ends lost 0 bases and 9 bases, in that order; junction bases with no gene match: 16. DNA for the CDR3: TGTGCCAGCAGCTTGGGCCCAATCGTAGCGGGAGCGGAGGGTGAGCAGTTCTTC. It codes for CASSLGPIVAGAEGEQFF. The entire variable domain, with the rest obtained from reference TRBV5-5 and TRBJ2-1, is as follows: DAGVTQSPTHLIKTRGQQVTLRCSPISGHKSVSWYQQVLGQGPQFIFQYYEKEERGRGNFPDRFSARQFPNYSSELNVNALLLGDSALYLCASSLGPIVAGAEGEQFFGPGTRLTVL.

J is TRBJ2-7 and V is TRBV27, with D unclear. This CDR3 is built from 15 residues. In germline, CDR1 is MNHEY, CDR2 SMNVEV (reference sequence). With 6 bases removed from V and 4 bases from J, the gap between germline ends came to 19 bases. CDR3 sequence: CASSFVGAAGYEQYF. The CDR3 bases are TGTGCCAGCAGCTTCGTGGGTGCCGCCGGGTACGAGCAGTACTTC.

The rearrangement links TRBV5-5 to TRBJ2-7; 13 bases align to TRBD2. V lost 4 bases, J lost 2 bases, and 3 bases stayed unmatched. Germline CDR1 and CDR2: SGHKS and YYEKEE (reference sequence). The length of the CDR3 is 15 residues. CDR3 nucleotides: TGTGCCAGCAGCACCACTAGCGGGAGGGCCTACGAGCAGTACTTC. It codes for CASSTTSGRAYEQYF.

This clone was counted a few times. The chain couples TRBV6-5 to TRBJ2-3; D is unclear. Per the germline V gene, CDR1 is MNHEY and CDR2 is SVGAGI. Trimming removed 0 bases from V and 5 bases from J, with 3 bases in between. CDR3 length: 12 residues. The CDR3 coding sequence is TGTGCCAGCAGTTACTCGGGAGATACGCAGTATTTT. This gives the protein CASSYSGDTQYF.

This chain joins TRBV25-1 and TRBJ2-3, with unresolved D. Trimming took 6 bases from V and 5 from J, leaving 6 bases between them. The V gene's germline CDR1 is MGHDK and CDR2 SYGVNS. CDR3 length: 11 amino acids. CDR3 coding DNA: TGTGCCAGCAGCCGAGAAGATACGCAGTATTTT. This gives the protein CASSREDTQYF.

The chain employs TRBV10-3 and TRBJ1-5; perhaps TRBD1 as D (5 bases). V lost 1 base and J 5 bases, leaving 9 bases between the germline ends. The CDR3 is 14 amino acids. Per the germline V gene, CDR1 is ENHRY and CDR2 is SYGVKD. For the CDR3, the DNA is TGTGCCATCAGTGAGTTGGGGGTGGATCAGCCCCAGCATTTT. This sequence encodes CAISELGVDQPQHF.

CDR3 nucleotides: TGTGCCAGCAGCTTAGTCCCTAGCTGGTCCTACGAGCAGTACTTC. This encodes CASSLVPSWSYEQYF. This rearrangement joins TRBV7-8 to TRBJ2-7, with a weak D call TRBD2 (5 bases). CDR3 length: 15 residues. V lost 1 base, J lost 1 base, and 11 bases lay in between. Germline CDR1 and CDR2: SGHVS and FQNEAQ.

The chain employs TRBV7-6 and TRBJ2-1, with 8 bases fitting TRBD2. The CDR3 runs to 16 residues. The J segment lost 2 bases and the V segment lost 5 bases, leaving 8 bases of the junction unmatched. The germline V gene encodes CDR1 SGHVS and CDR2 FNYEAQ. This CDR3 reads CASSHASGRPYNEQFF. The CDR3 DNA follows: TGTGCCAGCAGCCACGCAAGCGGGAGACCCTACAATGAGCAGTTCTTC.

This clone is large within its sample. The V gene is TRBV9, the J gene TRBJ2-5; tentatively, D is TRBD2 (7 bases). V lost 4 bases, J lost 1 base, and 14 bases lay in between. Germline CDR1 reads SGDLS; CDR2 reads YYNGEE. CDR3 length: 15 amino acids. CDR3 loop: CASSTGGGPQETQYF. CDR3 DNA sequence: TGTGCCAGCAGCACTGGGGGGGGGCCCCAAGAGACCCAGTACTTC.

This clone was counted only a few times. CDR3 sequence reads: CASSLESVNYGYTF. As DNA, the CDR3 is TGCGCCAGCAGCTTGGAATCGGTAAACTATGGCTACACCTTC. This chain links TRBV5-1 with TRBJ1-2, with D unresolved. Germline values: CDR1 SGHRS, CDR2 YFSETQ. This CDR3 comprises 14 residues. V was pared by 0 bases and J by 2 bases, with 8 bases between.

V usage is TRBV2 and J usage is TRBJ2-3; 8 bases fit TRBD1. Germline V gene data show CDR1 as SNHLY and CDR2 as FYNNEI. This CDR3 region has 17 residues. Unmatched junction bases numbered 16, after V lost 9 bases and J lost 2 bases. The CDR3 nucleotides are TGTGCCAGGGCGGGACAGGCCCGGATGAGGCCCACAGATACGCAGTATTTT. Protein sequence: CARAGQARMRPTDTQYF. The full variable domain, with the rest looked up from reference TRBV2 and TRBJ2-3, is EPEVTQTPSHQVTQMGQEVILRCVPISNHLYFYWYRQILGQKVEFLVSFYNNEISEKSEIFDDQFSVERPDGSNFTLKIRSTKLEDSAMYFCARAGQARMRPTDTQYFGPGTRLTVL.

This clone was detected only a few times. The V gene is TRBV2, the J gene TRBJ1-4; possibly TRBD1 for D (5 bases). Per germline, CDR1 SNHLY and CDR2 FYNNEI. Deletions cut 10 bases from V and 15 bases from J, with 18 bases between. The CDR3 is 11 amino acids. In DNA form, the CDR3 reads TGTGCCACCAAATATTCCGGGACTTTGTTTTTT. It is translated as CATKYSGTLFF.

CDR3 loop: CASSAQTGANVLTF. The DNA for the CDR3 is TGTGCCAGCAGCGCCCAAACTGGGGCCAACGTCCTGACTTTC. The V gene is TRBV9, the J gene TRBJ2-6; D gene ambiguous. Per the germline V gene, CDR1 is SGDLS and CDR2 is YYNGEE. V lost 3 bases and J lost 2, with 6 bases in between. The CDR3 extends over 14 amino acids.

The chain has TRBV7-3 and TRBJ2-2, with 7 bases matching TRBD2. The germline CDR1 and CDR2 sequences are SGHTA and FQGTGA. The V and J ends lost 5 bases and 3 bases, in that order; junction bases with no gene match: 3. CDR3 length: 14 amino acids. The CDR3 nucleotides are TGTGCCAGCAGCCTAGCGGACCACACCGGGGAGCTGTTTTTT. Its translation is CASSLADHTGELFF.

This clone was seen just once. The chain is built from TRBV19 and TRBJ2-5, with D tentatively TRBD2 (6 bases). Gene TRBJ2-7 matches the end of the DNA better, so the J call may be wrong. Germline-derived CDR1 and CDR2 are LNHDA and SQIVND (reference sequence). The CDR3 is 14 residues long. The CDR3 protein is CASSIDRERYEQYF. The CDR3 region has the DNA TGTGCCAGTAGTATAGACCGGGAGCGCTACGAGCAGTACTTC.